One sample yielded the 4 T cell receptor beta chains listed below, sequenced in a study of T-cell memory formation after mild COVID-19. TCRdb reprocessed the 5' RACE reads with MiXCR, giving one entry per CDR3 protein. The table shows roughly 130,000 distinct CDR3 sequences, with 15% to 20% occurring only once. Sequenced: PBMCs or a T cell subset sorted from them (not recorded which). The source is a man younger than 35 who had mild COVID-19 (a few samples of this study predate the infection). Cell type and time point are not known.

The DNA of the CDR3 is TGTGCCAGCAGCCAAGTAGGGAGCGATTCACCCCTCCACTTT. This gives the protein CASSQVGSDSPLHF. The V and J genes are TRBV3-1 and TRBJ1-6; D is ambiguous. Trimming cost V 1 base and J 8 bases, with 9 bases left between them. Germline V gives CDR1 LGHDT, CDR2 YNNKEL (reference sequence). The CDR3 sequence is 14 residues long.

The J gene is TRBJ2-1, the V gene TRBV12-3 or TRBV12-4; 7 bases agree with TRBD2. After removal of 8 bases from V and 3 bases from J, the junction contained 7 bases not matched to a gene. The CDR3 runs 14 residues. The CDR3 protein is CASGGGVLYNEQFF. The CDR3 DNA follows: TGTGCCAGCGGTGGGGGGGTACTCTACAATGAGCAGTTCTTC.

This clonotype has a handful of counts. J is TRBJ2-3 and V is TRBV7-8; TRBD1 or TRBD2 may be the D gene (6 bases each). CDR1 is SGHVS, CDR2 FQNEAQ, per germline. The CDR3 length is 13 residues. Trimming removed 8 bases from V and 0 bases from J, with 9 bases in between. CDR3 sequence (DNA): TGTGCCAGCGGGGGGCGGAGCACAGATACGCAGTATTTT. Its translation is CASGGRSTDTQYF.

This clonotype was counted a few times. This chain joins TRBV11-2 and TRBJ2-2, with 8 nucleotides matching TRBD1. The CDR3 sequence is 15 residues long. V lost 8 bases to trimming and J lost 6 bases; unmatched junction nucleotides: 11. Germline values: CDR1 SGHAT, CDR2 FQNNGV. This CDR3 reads CASGSRGRFAGELFF. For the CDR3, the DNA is TGTGCCAGCGGGAGCAGGGGGCGCTTTGCCGGGGAGCTGTTTTTT.